This is a list of T cell receptor beta chains from one sample in a study of shared clonotypes between healthy human individuals. Measured with immunoSEQ multiplex PCR; TCRdb has only the in-frame clones, and not every one. The sample includes some 1,100,000 clones, about 84% of them seen just once. The sample consisted of memory CD4+ T cells from PBMCs. All receptors come from a man aged 18 to 35 in good health. Some clones in this sample may be carry-over from other donors' samples. The CDR3 runs from the conserved cysteine through the conserved F or W. Each record gives: J gene, D gene, clone size, V gene, CDR3 DNA, CDR3 protein. A D gene is named only where the DNA matches it firmly. Expanded clones get a size class; other rows say once, few or many, or leave the size out.

>TRBJ1-1|NA|few|TRBV18
TGTGCCAGCTCGCGAGGGGACCGAAACCAAGCTTTCTTT
CASSRGDRNQAFF
>TRBJ1-1|NA|NA|TRBV25-1
TGTGCCAGCGGAAGGTCTTGGGGCGCTTCCGGTAATGAAGCTTTCTTT
CASGRSWGASGNEAFF
>TRBJ2-1|TRBD2|few|TRBV9
TGTGCCAGCAGCAAAGAACTAGCGGACTCCTACAATGAGCAGTTCTTC
CASSKELADSYNEQFF
>TRBJ2-3|NA|NA|TRBV6-5
TGTGCCGCGGGGGCGTATCCGCAGTATTTT
CAAGAYPQYF
>TRBJ2-1|NA|once|TRBV7-9
TGTGCCAGCAGCCGTCAGACCCAGCTGGCGAGCAATGAGCAGTTCTTC
CASSRQTQLASNEQFF
>TRBJ2-5|NA|NA|TRBV5-1
TGCGCCAGCAAGGGCCAAGACCAAGAGACCCAGTACTTC
CASKGQDQETQYF
>TRBJ1-4|TRBD1|NA|TRBV7-8
TGTGCCAGCAGCTTTGGGACAGGGTATGAAAAACTGTTTTTT
CASSFGTGYEKLFF
>TRBJ1-2|TRBD1|NA|TRBV15
TGTGCCACCAGCACGGACAGGGGAGGCTACACCTTC
CATSTDRGGYTF
>TRBJ1-5|NA|NA|TRBV2
TGTGCCAGCAGAAGTGAGGGCGGAGATCAGCCCCAGCATTTT
CASRSEGGDQPQHF
>TRBJ2-7|NA|NA|TRBV18
TGTGCCAGCTCACCACTGCGACAGAGCGAGCAGTACTTC
CASSPLRQSEQYF
>TRBJ2-6|NA|NA|TRBV13
TGTGCCAGCAGCTCCGCCCCCCACGACAGATTTTCTGGGGCCAACGTCCTGACTTTC
CASSSAPHDRFSGANVLTF
>TRBJ1-2|NA|NA|TRBV9
TGTGCCAGCAGCGCCCGAGGCGCCACGGACGGGGGCTACACCTTC
CASSARGATDGGYTF
>TRBJ1-5|NA|NA|TRBV2
TGTGCCAGCAGTGAAGCGTTGAGTCAGCCCCAGCATTTT
CASSEALSQPQHF
>TRBJ1-5|NA|NA|TRBV19
TGTGCCAGTAGTGACGGGCTCTTGGGCTTCAATCAGCCCCAGCATTTT
CASSDGLLGFNQPQHF
>TRBJ2-2|NA|NA|TRBV7-9
TGTGCCAGCACCTTTCAGCGCCCGAACACCGGGGAGCTGTTTTTT
CASTFQRPNTGELFF
>TRBJ2-7|NA|NA|TRBV28
TGTGCCAGCAGTTTAGGGGAGGACGAGCAGTACTTC
CASSLGEDEQYF
>TRBJ2-7|NA|NA|TRBV6-1
TGTGCCAGCAAACGACAGAATTGGGGGACCTACGAGCAGTACTTC
CASKRQNWGTYEQYF
>TRBJ2-7|TRBD2|NA|TRBV5-1
TGCGCCAGCAGCTCCCTGGGACTAGCGGGATACGAGCAGTACTTC
CASSSLGLAGYEQYF
>TRBJ1-1|NA|NA|TRBV5-1
TGCGCCAGCAGCTTCCAGGCACAGAACACTGAAGCTTTCTTT
CASSFQAQNTEAFF